The clone carrying this T cell receptor (beta chain) was seen only a few times. A second 7 to 11 cycle PCR used barcoded and J-beta primers. Each of the cDNA molecules was tagged by a template-switch adaptor with 12 random nucleotides. In TCRdb, the 5' RACE reads were re-called with MiXCR into one record per CDR3 protein. The repertoire includes around 990,000 distinct CDR3 sequences, around two fifths of them detected once, and roughly 14% sits in the top ten. The ends were cut back, 3 bases at V and 6 bases at J, with 3 bases in the middle. This CDR3 has 10 residues. The germline V gene encodes CDR1 SNHLY and CDR2 FYNNEI. Total RNA extracted from each sample amounted to at least 6 micrograms. This specimen comes from a study of blood T cells in healthy people across ages.

V and J are TRBV2 and TRBJ2-7; D is unresolved. Sequencing was performed on blood. The sequence came from a man between 18 and 35 years old in good health. The CDR3, as DNA: TGTGCCAGCAGTGATTCCGAGCAGTACTTC. It codes for CASSDSEQYF. Using reference TRBV2 and TRBJ2-7 for the parts outside the CDR3, the full variable domain is EPEVTQTPSHQVTQMGQEVILRCVPISNHLYFYWYRQILGQKVEFLVSFYNNEISEKSEIFDDQFSVERPDGSNFTLKIRSTKLEDSAMYFCASSDSEQYFGPGTRLTVT.